The subject of this entry is one TCR beta chain. The target antigen is unknown. Patients aged 18 to 65 had newly diagnosed hyperthyroidism lasting under 2 months. The authors obtained PBMCs from 7.5 to 10 ml of fresh peripheral blood. The investigators amplified TCR beta CDR3 regions from RNA transcripts. The HTBI primer set drove a first-round RT-PCR of the TCR CDR3. TCRdb recomputed calls from the multiplex PCR reads with MiXCR, one row per CDR3 protein. The data hold about 480,000 distinct CDR3 sequences, with around 14% observed a single time. This specimen comes from a study of T cells in Graves' hyperthyroidism and ophthalmopathy. Study-wide points: Researchers found most expanded thyroid clonotypes above 0.001 in blood as well.

Germline loops: CDR1 MDHEN, CDR2 SYDVKM. V lost 4 bases and J lost 2, with 19 bases in between. The CDR3 contains 17 residues. The source of this sequence is a woman aged 18-30 years with Graves' hyperthyroidism. Sequenced input: blood. This rearrangement joins TRBV28 to TRBJ2-3, with D tentatively TRBD1 or TRBD2 (5 bases each). The CDR3 DNA is TGTGCCAGCAGTTCTAGACCGGGACGCCAATACACAGATACGCAGTATTTT. It encodes CASSSRPGRQYTDTQYF.